This T cell receptor beta chain was sequenced in a study of shared clonotypes between healthy human individuals. Study-wide background: There were three CD4 naive, three CD4 memory, two CD8 naive and one CD8 memory plates per donor.

Generated by immunoSEQ multiplex PCR, the TCRdb table keeps only in-frame clones and is missing some. The repertoire includes hundreds of thousands of clones, around 96% of them detected once, and roughly 0.12% sits in the top ten. Terminally differentiated effector memory CD45RA+ cells were excluded from the naive CD8 cells, which were CD45RO-negative and positively selected for CCR7. This clone appeared once. There are 14 residues in the CDR3. Germline CDR1 and CDR2: MNHNS and SASEGT. Trimming stripped 6 bases from V and 0 bases from J, with 9 bases between. J is TRBJ1-5 and V is TRBV6-1; D unclear. This receptor was obtained from a woman aged 25 to 39 in good health. The sample was naive CD8+ T cells sorted from blood. CDR3 DNA sequence: TGTGCCAGCAGGGGAGAGTTTAGCAATCAGCCCCAGCATTTT. Amino acid sequence: CASRGEFSNQPQHF.